Following are 4 T cell receptor beta chains from one sample sequenced in a study of blood T cells in healthy people across ages. Alongside a J-beta primer mix, a sample-barcoded 5' primer served in a second PCR lasting roughly 7 to 11 cycles. MiXCR was run by TCRdb on the 5' RACE reads, yielding one entry per CDR3 protein. The sample lists 650,000 to 800,000 distinct CDR3 sequences, approximately 52% occurring once. The sequencing sample was made of blood. The receptors come from a woman older than 75 in good health.

The V and J genes are TRBV14 and TRBJ1-1; the D gene is possibly TRBD1 (6 bases). CDR1 is SGHDN and CDR2 is FVKESK in the germline V gene. CDR3 size: 16 residues. Trimming shortened V by 3 bases and J by 1 base, and 15 bases separated the two germline ends. This CDR3 is CASSQDGDRQNTEAFF. CDR3 sequence (DNA): TGTGCCAGCAGCCAGGATGGTGACAGGCAGAACACTGAAGCTTTCTTT.

This clonotype was observed a handful of times. The rearrangement uses TRBV29-1 and TRBJ2-1; 13 nucleotides line up with TRBD2. The J segment lost 7 bases and the V segment lost 3 bases, leaving 3 bases of the junction unmatched. The CDR3 contains 14 residues. CDR1 and CDR2 (germline): SQVTM, ANQGSEA. CDR3: CSVEVGLAGNEQFF. The CDR3 DNA reads TGCAGCGTTGAGGTGGGACTAGCGGGGAATGAGCAGTTCTTC.

The chain recombines TRBV2 with TRBJ2-7; TRBD1 agrees at 8 bases. The end of the DNA fits TRBJ2-5 better, so the J call may be wrong. This CDR3 has 12 amino acids. The V gene's germline CDR1 is SNHLY and CDR2 FYNNEI. The CDR3 DNA sequence: TGTGCCAGCAATTACAGGGGGGAGACCCAGTACTTC. This encodes CASNYRGETQYF.

In its sample, this clonotype was seen many times. The chain has TRBV6-5 and TRBJ2-7, with TRBD2 matching over 13 bases. The V gene's germline CDR1 is MNHEY and CDR2 SVGAGI. Trimming cost V 8 bases and J 5 bases; bases outside gene matches: 9. The CDR3 totals 15 residues. CDR3 DNA: TGTGCCAGCCAAGAGGGACTAGCGGGAAGGAACGAGCAGTACTTC. Residues: CASQEGLAGRNEQYF.